This TCR beta chain was documented in a study of cytomegalovirus exposure and HLA in healthy donors. Note on this clone: Its antigen is unknown.

Unmatched junction bases numbered 15, after V lost 0 bases and J lost 4 bases. The CDR3 covers 18 residues. Germline CDR1 and CDR2: LGHNA and YSLEER. General observations from the study: V segments that were indistinguishable, TRBV6-2 and TRBV6-3 among them, were omitted from analysis. Follow-up analysis found HLA locus-dependent TCR association rates, highest for DRB1 and lowest for HLA-C. The majority of CMV-associated TCR beta chains were reported as apparently HLA-restricted in a later analysis.

Primers included in the PCR were 60 Vbeta and 13 Jbeta primers. Only in-frame clones appear in the TCRdb table, and some are missing; sequencing was by immunoSEQ multiplex PCR. The sample contains 150,000 to 200,000 clones, roughly 85% of which appear only once. Unrecorded immune exposure was likely among donors, who were nominally healthy when sampled. The material sequenced was PBMCs. This chain joins TRBV4-3 and TRBJ2-7; 7 nucleotides agree with TRBD1. The TCR comes from a woman in her twenties or thirties in good health and CMV-seropositive. The CDR3: CASSQDTNFRGTVYEQYF. CDR3 coding DNA: TGCGCCAGCAGCCAAGATACGAACTTCAGGGGGACCGTTTACGAGCAGTACTTC.